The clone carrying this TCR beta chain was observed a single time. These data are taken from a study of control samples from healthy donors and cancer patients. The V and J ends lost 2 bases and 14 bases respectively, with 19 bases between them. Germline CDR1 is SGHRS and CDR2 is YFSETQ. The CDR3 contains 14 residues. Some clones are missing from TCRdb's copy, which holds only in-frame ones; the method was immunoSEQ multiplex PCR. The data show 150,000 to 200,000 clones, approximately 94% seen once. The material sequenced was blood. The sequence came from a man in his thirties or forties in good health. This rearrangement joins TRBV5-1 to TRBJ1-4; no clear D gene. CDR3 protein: CASSFTAGSSGLFF. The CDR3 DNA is TGCGCCAGCAGCTTTACTGCTGGGTCTTCGGGGCTGTTTTTT.